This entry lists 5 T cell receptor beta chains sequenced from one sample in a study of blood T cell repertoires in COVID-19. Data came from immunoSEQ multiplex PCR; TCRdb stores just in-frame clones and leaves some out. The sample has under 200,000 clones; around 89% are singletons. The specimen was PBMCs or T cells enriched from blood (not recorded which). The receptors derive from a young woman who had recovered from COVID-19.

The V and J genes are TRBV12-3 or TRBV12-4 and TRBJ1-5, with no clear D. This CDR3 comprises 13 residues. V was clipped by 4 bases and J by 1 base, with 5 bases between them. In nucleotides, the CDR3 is TGTGCCAGCAGTTCTTTGAGCAATCAGCCCCAGCATTTT. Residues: CASSSLSNQPQHF.

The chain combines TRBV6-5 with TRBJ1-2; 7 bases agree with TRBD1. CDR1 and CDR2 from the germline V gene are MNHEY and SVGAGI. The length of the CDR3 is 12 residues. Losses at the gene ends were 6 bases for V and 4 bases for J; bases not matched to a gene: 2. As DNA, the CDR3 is TGTGCCAGCAGGACAGGGTCCTATGGCTACACCTTC. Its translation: CASRTGSYGYTF.

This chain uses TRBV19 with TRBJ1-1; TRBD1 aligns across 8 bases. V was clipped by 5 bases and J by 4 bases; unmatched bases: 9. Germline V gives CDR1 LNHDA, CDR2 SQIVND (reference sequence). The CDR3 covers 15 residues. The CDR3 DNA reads TGTGCCAGTAGTCCTTGGGACAGGTCTGGCACTGAAGCTTTCTTT. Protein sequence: CASSPWDRSGTEAFF.

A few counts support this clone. The CDR3 region is CASSVNSGSGELFF. CDR3 in DNA: TGTGCCAGCAGTGTCAATAGCGGGAGCGGGGAGCTGTTTTTT. The chain uses TRBV25-1 and TRBJ2-2; 9 bases agree with TRBD2. Germline loops: CDR1 MGHDK, CDR2 SYGVNS. This CDR3 region has 14 residues. V lost 4 bases, J lost 7 bases, and 4 bases stayed unmatched.

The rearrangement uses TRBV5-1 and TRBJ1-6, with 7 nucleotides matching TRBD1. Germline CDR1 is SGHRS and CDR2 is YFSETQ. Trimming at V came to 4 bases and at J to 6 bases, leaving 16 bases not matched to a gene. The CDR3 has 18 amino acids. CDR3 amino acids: CASSANPGTAQANSPLHF. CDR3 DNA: TGCGCCAGCAGCGCCAACCCCGGGACAGCCCAGGCTAATTCACCCCTCCACTTT.